The 19 T cell receptor beta chains below were found in one sample sequenced in a study of T cell repertoires in cytomegalovirus infection. The antigens for these receptors are not known. TCRdb redid the calling of the reads with MiXCR, one entry per CDR3 protein. The data show around 85,000 distinct CDR3 sequences, 45% to 55% seen once. This specimen was CD8+ T cells from cultured PBMCs, taken from culture after CMV antigen stimulation. These receptors were taken from a human donor in good health (CMV status not recorded). Some clones in this sample may be carry-over from other donors' samples.

This clonotype occurred many times. The genes are TRBV7-2 and TRBJ2-3; TRBD2 agrees at 11 bases. This CDR3 is 15 amino acids long. The V and J ends lost 5 bases and 1 base, in that order; junction bases with no gene match: 2. The germline V gene has CDR1 SGHTA and CDR2 FQGNSA. The CDR3 here is CASSVGLAGTDTQYF. The DNA for the CDR3 is TGTGCCAGCAGCGTGGGACTAGCGGGCACAGATACGCAGTATTTT.

V is TRBV20-1 and J is TRBJ2-3; D possibly corresponds to TRBD2 (6 bases). Germline lookup yields CDR1 DFQATT and CDR2 SNEGSKA (reference sequence). This CDR3 contains 12 residues. Trimming removed 2 bases at V and 7 bases at J, with 10 bases between. In nucleotides, the CDR3 is TGCAGTGCTAGACCGGGAGCAAATACGCAGTATTTT. Its protein product is CSARPGANTQYF.

Concerning this clonotype itself: A junction boundary mismatches the germline segment, possibly from a read error. This chain joins TRBV7-2 and TRBJ2-7; D remains ambiguous. This CDR3 has 14 amino acids. The V gene's germline CDR1 is SGHTA and CDR2 FQGNSA. The CDR3 DNA is TGTTGCAGCAGCTTTGTCGCCCCTGGCGACGAACAGTACTTC. Protein product: CCSSFVAPGDEQYF. The full variable domain, its missing parts supplied by reference TRBV7-2 and TRBJ2-7, is GAGVSQSPSNKVTEKGKDVELRCDPISGHTALYWYRQSLGQGLEFLIYFQGNSAPDKSGLPSDRFSAERTGGSVSTLTIQRTQQEDSAVYLCCSSFVAPGDEQYFGPGTRLTVT.

The chain couples TRBV27 to TRBJ2-2; D gene unclear. This CDR3 is 15 amino acids long. Germline loops: CDR1 MNHEY, CDR2 SMNVEV (reference sequence). V was trimmed by 1 base and J by 3 bases, leaving 9 bases between them. CDR3 loop: CASSLYRVYTGELFF. In DNA, the CDR3 is TGTGCCAGCAGTTTATACCGGGTGTACACCGGGGAGCTGTTTTTT.

As regards this clonotype: The junction shows a germline mismatch at one end, possibly a read error. The rearrangement joins TRBV5-1 to TRBJ2-1, with D possibly matching TRBD2 (6 bases). In germline, CDR1 is SGHRS, CDR2 YFSETQ. This CDR3 has 12 amino acids. CDR3 in amino acids: CASSLNTEGKLF. CDR3 DNA sequence: TGCGCCAGCAGCCTAAACACGGAGGGGAAACTCTTC.

This rearrangement joins TRBV27 to TRBJ2-3; 11 bases agree with TRBD2. Germline CDR1 and CDR2: MNHEY and SMNVEV (reference sequence). CDR3 length equals 16 residues. Trimming removed 3 bases from V and 3 bases from J; junction bases left unmatched: 5. CDR3 protein: CASSFLAGGGTDTQYF. The CDR3 DNA reads TGTGCCAGCAGTTTCCTAGCGGGAGGAGGAACAGATACGCAGTATTTT.

This clonotype was detected a few times. The chain recombines TRBV10-2 with TRBJ2-1; 10 bases are shared with TRBD2. This CDR3 has 17 residues. The V and J ends lost 6 bases and 6 bases, in that order; junction bases with no gene match: 14. Germline V gene lookup returns CDR1 WSHSY and CDR2 SAAADI. DNA for the CDR3: TGCGCCAGCAGGGAGGGATTAAGCGGGGGGGCCTTCAATGAGCAGTTCTTC. Amino acids: CASREGLSGGAFNEQFF.

The rearrangement joins TRBV7-3 to TRBJ1-2; no clear D. Trimming removed 5 bases from V and 3 bases from J, with 10 bases in between. Germline CDR1 and CDR2: SGHTA and FQGTGA. The CDR3 consists of 13 residues. CDR3 sequence (DNA): TGTGCCAGCAGCCCAGGCCAGTACTATGGCTACACCTTC. This gives the protein CASSPGQYYGYTF.

The rearrangement uses TRBV14 and TRBJ2-7; D gene uncertain. V was shortened by 2 bases and J by 3 bases, with 8 bases between the two germline ends. Germline CDR1 is SGHDN and CDR2 is FVKESK. The CDR3 consists of 13 residues. The DNA of the CDR3 is TGTGCCAGCAGCCAATCTCTGGGCTACGAGCAGTACTTC. It yields the protein CASSQSLGYEQYF.

This clonotype has more than one count but fewer than ten. This chain uses TRBV7-3 with TRBJ2-1, with 11 bases matching TRBD2. Germline V CDR1 and CDR2: SGHTA, FQGTGA. The junction had 3 bases not matched to a gene; V was cut back by 4 bases and J by 4 bases. The length of the CDR3 is 15 residues. The CDR3, as DNA: TGTGCCAGCAGCTCCCGACTAGCGGGGTACAATGAGCAGTTCTTC. Encoded protein: CASSSRLAGYNEQFF. The complete variable domain, with remaining parts taken from reference TRBV7-3 and TRBJ2-1, reads GAGVSQTPSNKVTEKGKYVELRCDPISGHTALYWYRQSLGQGPEFLIYFQGTGAADDSGLPNDRFFAVRPEGSVSTLKIQRTERGDSAVYLCASSSRLAGYNEQFFGPGTRLTVL.

The V gene is TRBV7-6, the J gene TRBJ2-3, with D possibly being TRBD2 (6 bases). The V gene's germline CDR1 is SGHVS and CDR2 FNYEAQ. This CDR3 region has 15 residues. The ends were cut back, 5 bases at V and 3 bases at J, with 15 bases in the middle. CDR3 nucleotide sequence: TGTGCCAGCAGCACCCGGACTATTAGAACAGATACGCAGTATTTT. It specifies CASSTRTIRTDTQYF.

On this clonotype itself: One end of the junction is discordant with germline, which a read error may explain. The chain joins TRBV10-3 to TRBJ2-7, with a possible D match to TRBD1 (5 bases). CDR1 and CDR2 from the germline V gene are ENHRY and SYGVKD. The CDR3 length is 16 residues. The CDR3 DNA reads as TGTGCCATCGCCATAGGTGCTCAGGGTAGCTCCTACGAGCAGCACTTC. This gives the protein CAIAIGAQGSSYEQHF.

The chain employs TRBV9 and TRBJ2-7; no reliable D call. The CDR3 loop spans 12 amino acids. Germline CDR1 and CDR2: SGDLS and YYNGEE. The V end lost 3 bases, the J end lost 3 bases, and 7 bases lay between the germline ends. CDR3 protein: CASSELNYEQYF. CDR3 nucleotide sequence: TGTGCCAGCAGCGAACTGAACTACGAGCAGTACTTC.

This CDR3 is CASSIRTVHYNEQFF. In nucleotides, the CDR3 is TGTGCCAGTAGTATTCGGACGGTCCACTACAATGAGCAGTTCTTC. The chain joins TRBV19 to TRBJ2-1; D not resolved. From germline, CDR1 is LNHDA and CDR2 SQIVND (reference sequence). The V end was cut by 3 bases, the J end by 3 bases, with 12 bases between. The CDR3 is 15 residues long. The variable domain in full, with the rest retrieved from reference TRBV19 and TRBJ2-1, is DGGITQSPKYLFRKEGQNVTLSCEQNLNHDAMYWYRQDPGQGLRLIYYSQIVNDFQKGDIAEGYSVSREKKESFPLTVTSAQKNPTAFYLCASSIRTVHYNEQFFGPGTRLTVL.

The sample holds a few counts of this clonotype. The chain employs TRBV7-2 and TRBJ1-5, with D hard to call. The V end was cut by 2 bases, the J end by 3 bases, with 11 bases between. This CDR3 has 15 amino acids. Germline values: CDR1 SGHTA, CDR2 FQGNSA. In DNA form, the CDR3 reads TGTGCCAGCAGCTTAAGGCTGGGTCTCAATCAGCCCCAGCATTTT. Encoded protein: CASSLRLGLNQPQHF.

The table lists this clonotype with a few counts. V and J are TRBV7-6 and TRBJ1-1; TRBD1 is a possible D gene (6 bases). CDR3 size: 15 residues. V was pared by 0 bases and J by 2 bases, with 10 bases between. Germline values: CDR1 SGHVS, CDR2 FNYEAQ. CDR3 residues: CASSLARGPNTEAFF. The CDR3 nucleotides read TGTGCCAGCAGCTTAGCTCGGGGGCCCAACACTGAAGCTTTCTTT. Full variable domain (remainder filled in from reference TRBV7-6 and TRBJ1-1): GAGVSQSPRYKVTKRGQDVALRCDPISGHVSLYWYRQALGQGPEFLTYFNYEAQQDKSGLPNDRFSAERPEGSISTLTIQRTEQRDSAMYRCASSLARGPNTEAFFGQGTRLTVV.

V usage is TRBV20-1 and J usage is TRBJ2-7; the D gene is possibly TRBD2 (7 bases). Trimming removed 6 bases at V and 4 bases at J, with 22 bases between. Germline V gene sequence: CDR1 DFQATT, CDR2 SNEGSKA (reference sequence). This CDR3 has 15 amino acids. CDR3 amino acids: CSAPPRAGATYEQYF. CDR3 bases: TGCAGTGCCCCTCCCCGGGCGGGGGCCACTTACGAGCAGTACTTC.

This chain uses TRBV4-1 with TRBJ1-6; D gene uncertain. Deletions cut 7 bases from V and 9 bases from J, with 16 bases between. The germline V gene encodes CDR1 MGHRA and CDR2 YSYEKL. CDR3 length: 14 residues. The CDR3 spells CASKHGVGSSPLHF. The CDR3 DNA sequence: TGCGCCAGCAAGCACGGGGTGGGGAGTTCACCCCTCCACTTT.

The chain has TRBV11-1 and TRBJ1-3, with D uncertain. Germline V gene sequence: CDR1 SGHAT, CDR2 FQDESV (reference sequence). V was trimmed by 5 bases and J by 0 bases, leaving 8 bases between them. CDR3 length: 14 amino acids. The CDR3 sequence is CASSPWSSGNTIYF. In DNA, the CDR3 is TGTGCCAGCAGCCCGTGGTCCTCTGGAAACACCATATATTTT. The complete variable domain, with remaining parts taken from reference TRBV11-1 and TRBJ1-3, reads EAEVAQSPRYKITEKSQAVAFWCDPISGHATLYWYRQILGQGPELLVQFQDESVVDDSQLPKDRFSAERLKGVDSTLKIQPAELGDSAMYLCASSPWSSGNTIYFGEGSWLTVV.